This entry lists 11 T cell receptor beta chains sequenced from one sample in a study of cytomegalovirus exposure and HLA in healthy donors. Primers: 60 Vbeta forward and 13 Jbeta reverse. Generated by immunoSEQ multiplex PCR, the TCRdb table keeps only in-frame clones and is missing some. This sample has about 120,000 clones, with over 75% found just once. The sequenced material came from PBMCs. Receptors were obtained from a man younger than 35 in good health and CMV-seropositive.

The chain links TRBV11-1 to TRBJ2-5; D is possibly TRBD2 (6 bases). V shed 1 base and J shed 1 base, with 13 bases lying between them. CDR3 length: 16 amino acids. Germline CDR1 and CDR2: SGHAT and FQDESV (reference sequence). The CDR3 is CASSLEVAAVQETQYF. The CDR3 nucleotides are TGTGCCAGCAGCTTAGAAGTAGCGGCCGTCCAAGAGACCCAGTACTTC.

CDR3 amino acids: CASSYGGMAGELFF. DNA for the CDR3: TGTGCCAGCAGTTATGGGGGGATGGCCGGGGAGCTGTTTTTT. The chain joins TRBV6-6 to TRBJ2-2; D may be TRBD2 (6 bases). V lost 3 bases and J lost 6, with 11 bases in between. The germline CDR1 and CDR2 sequences are MNHNY and SVGAGI (reference sequence). The CDR3 contains 14 residues.

The chain joins TRBV5-1 to TRBJ1-2; the D is unclear. Germline V lookup: CDR1 SGHRS, CDR2 YFSETQ. V was trimmed by 4 bases and J by 7 bases, leaving 8 bases between them. The CDR3 sequence is 11 residues long. CDR3 sequence: CASSQTRGYTF. The CDR3 DNA follows: TGCGCCAGCAGCCAGACTCGTGGCTACACCTTC.

The V call is TRBV13, the J call TRBJ1-2, with D hard to call. Trimming removed 0 bases at V and 4 bases at J, with 9 bases between. The CDR3 runs 14 residues. Germline V gene data show CDR1 as PRHDT and CDR2 as FYEKMQ (reference sequence). In DNA, the CDR3 is TGTGCCAGCAGCTTAGGTCAGGCCCTCTATGGCTACACCTTC. It encodes CASSLGQALYGYTF.

This clone was observed a handful of times. V usage is TRBV7-2 and J usage is TRBJ2-5, with 12 nucleotides matching TRBD2. Germline loops: CDR1 SGHTA, CDR2 FQGNSA. J lost 1 base, V lost 1 base, and 10 bases had no gene match. The CDR3 is made up of 19 amino acids. This CDR3 is CASSLGSASGRGFQETQYF. As DNA, the CDR3 is TGTGCCAGCAGCTTAGGTTCGGCTAGCGGGAGGGGATTCCAAGAGACCCAGTACTTC.

This clone was seen a handful of times. J is TRBJ2-7 and V is TRBV5-6, with TRBD2 matching 9 bases. The CDR3 length is 15 residues. Trimming cost V 1 base and J 3 bases; bases outside gene matches: 5. The V gene's germline CDR1 is SGHDT and CDR2 YYEEEE. The CDR3 region has the DNA TGTGCCAGCAGCTTGCCGCGACTAGCGGTCTACGAGCAGTACTTC. Translating it yields CASSLPRLAVYEQYF. The complete variable domain, with remaining parts taken from reference TRBV5-6 and TRBJ2-7, reads DAGVTQSPTHLIKTRGQQVTLRCSPKSGHDTVSWYQQALGQGPQFIFQYYEEEERQRGNFPDRFSGHQFPNYSSELNVNALLLGDSALYLCASSLPRLAVYEQYFGPGTRLTVT.

In its sample, this clone was seen a few times. This chain connects TRBV11-2 to TRBJ2-7; possible D gene TRBD2, 5 bases. Trimming pared 0 bases from V and 6 bases from J, leaving 18 bases between. Germline CDR1 is SGHAT and CDR2 is FQNNGV. The CDR3 is made up of 16 amino acids. The CDR3 coding sequence is TGTGCCAGCAGCTTAGAACTTGGAGGCCGCATTAGCGAGCAGTACTTC. Protein sequence: CASSLELGGRISEQYF.

The V call is TRBV13, the J call TRBJ2-2; 8 bases are shared with TRBD1. Unmatched junction bases numbered 13, after V lost 2 bases and J lost 11 bases. Germline V gives CDR1 PRHDT, CDR2 FYEKMQ (reference sequence). This CDR3 is 16 amino acids long. The CDR3 here is CASSLPPGGPRRELFF. CDR3 in DNA: TGTGCCAGCAGCTTACCCCCAGGGGGCCCCCGGAGAGAGCTGTTTTTT. The entire variable domain, with the rest obtained from reference TRBV13 and TRBJ2-2, is as follows: AAGVIQSPRHLIKEKRETATLKCYPIPRHDTVYWYQQGPGQDPQFLISFYEKMQSDKGSIPDRFSAQQFSDYHSELNMSSLELGDSALYFCASSLPPGGPRRELFFGEGSRLTVL.

The count of this clone is one. This chain links TRBV27 with TRBJ1-5, with 10 bases aligning to TRBD1. CDR1 and CDR2 from the germline V gene are MNHEY and SMNVEV (reference sequence). The ends lost 6 bases at V and 5 bases at J; junction bases unmatched: 4. This CDR3 is built from 14 residues. The CDR3 is CASRTTGGDQPQHF. DNA for the CDR3: TGTGCCAGCAGGACGACAGGGGGCGATCAGCCCCAGCATTTT.

This clone was observed a few times. The gene calls are TRBV2 and TRBJ1-5; 8 nucleotides align to TRBD1. The CDR3 spans 14 residues. J lost 5 bases, V lost 6 bases, and 6 bases had no gene match. From germline, CDR1 is SNHLY and CDR2 FYNNEI. CDR3 coding DNA: TGTGCCAGCAGAGCAGGGGGCTCCCATCAGCCCCAGCATTTT. It encodes CASRAGGSHQPQHF.

The gene calls are TRBV2 and TRBJ1-1; 8 bases match TRBD1. V shed 3 bases, J shed 4 bases, and the junction held 7 bases outside the gene matches. The CDR3 is 15 residues long. Germline CDR1 and CDR2: SNHLY and FYNNEI. Here the CDR3 DNA reads TGTGCCAGCAGTGAGACCCCAACAGGGGGCACTGAAGCTTTCTTT. This sequence encodes CASSETPTGGTEAFF.